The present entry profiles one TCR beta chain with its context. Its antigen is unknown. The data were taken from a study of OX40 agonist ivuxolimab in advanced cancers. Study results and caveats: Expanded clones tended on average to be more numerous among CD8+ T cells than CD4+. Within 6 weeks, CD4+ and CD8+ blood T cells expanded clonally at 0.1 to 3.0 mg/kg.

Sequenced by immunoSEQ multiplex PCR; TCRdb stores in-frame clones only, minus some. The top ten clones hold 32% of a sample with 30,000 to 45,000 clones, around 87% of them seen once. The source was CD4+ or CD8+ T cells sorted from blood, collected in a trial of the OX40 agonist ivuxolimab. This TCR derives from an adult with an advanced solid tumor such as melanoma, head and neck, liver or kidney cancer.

CDR3 nucleotides: TGTGCCAGCAGCTTAGTTGGGAACTATGGCTACACCTTC. This sequence encodes CASSLVGNYGYTF. V gene TRBV7-8 combines with J gene TRBJ1-2; D uncertain. Looked up from germline, CDR1 is SGHVS and CDR2 is FQNEAQ. The CDR3 length is 13 residues. The ends were cut back, 1 base at V and 2 bases at J, with 5 bases in the middle. The full variable domain, with the rest looked up from reference TRBV7-8 and TRBJ1-2, is GAGVSQSPRYKVAKRGQDVALRCDPISGHVSLFWYQQALGQGPEFLTYFQNEAQLDKSGLPSDRFFAERPEGSVSTLKIQRTQQEDSAVYLCASSLVGNYGYTFGSGTRLTVV.